One T cell receptor beta chain is described in this entry. Its antigen remains unknown. The V end lost 1 base, the J end lost 14 bases, and 12 bases lay between the germline ends. The germline V gene encodes CDR1 MGHRA and CDR2 YSYEKL. CDR3 length equals 13 residues. PCR employed 60 Vbeta and 13 Jbeta primers. Measured with immunoSEQ multiplex PCR; TCRdb has only the in-frame clones, and not every one. The data show 200,000 or so clones, 77% seen once. The data were obtained in a study of cytomegalovirus exposure and HLA in healthy donors. General study results and limits: The likely explanation for a cluster of highly shared sequence variants was sequencing artifact.

This sequence was found in a woman younger than 45 in good health and CMV-seropositive. Sequenced: PBMCs. The genes are TRBV4-1 and TRBJ1-6, with D possibly TRBD1 on 5 matching bases. The CDR3 DNA reads as TGCGCCAGCAGCCAAGTGCAGGGAATCACCCTCCACTTT. This gives the protein CASSQVQGITLHF.